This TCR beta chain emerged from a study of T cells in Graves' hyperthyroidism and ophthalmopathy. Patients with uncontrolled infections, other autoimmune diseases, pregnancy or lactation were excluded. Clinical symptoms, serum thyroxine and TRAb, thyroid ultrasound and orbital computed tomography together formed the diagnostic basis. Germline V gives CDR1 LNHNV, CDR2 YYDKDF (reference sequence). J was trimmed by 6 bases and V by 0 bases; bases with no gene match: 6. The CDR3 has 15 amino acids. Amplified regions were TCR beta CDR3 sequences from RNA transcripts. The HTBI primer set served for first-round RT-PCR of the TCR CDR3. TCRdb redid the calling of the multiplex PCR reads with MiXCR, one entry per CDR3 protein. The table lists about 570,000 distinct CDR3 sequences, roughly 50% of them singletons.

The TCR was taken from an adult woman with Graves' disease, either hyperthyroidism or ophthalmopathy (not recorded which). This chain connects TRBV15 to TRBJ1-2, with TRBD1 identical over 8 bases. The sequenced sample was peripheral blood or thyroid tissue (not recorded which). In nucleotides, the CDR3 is TGTGCCACCAGCAGAGATGAAGTCAGGGGGCATGGCTACACCTTC. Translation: CATSRDEVRGHGYTF.